One and the same sample provided the 27 T cell receptor beta chains below, sequenced in a study of blood T cells in healthy people across ages. Primed by a sample-barcoded 5' primer and a J-beta primer mix, a second PCR proceeded for about 7 to 12 cycles. TCRdb itself ran the 5' RACE reads through MiXCR, one entry per CDR3 protein. The sample lists under 1,000,000 distinct CDR3 sequences, 35% to 60% occurring once. The sequenced sample consisted of blood. The source of these receptors is a man of 80 years or more in good health.

With respect to this clonotype: The CDR3 does not close with the conserved phenylalanine or tryptophan, likely indicating a read error. This chain links TRBV18 with TRBJ2-7; 7 bases agree with TRBD1. The CDR3 totals 13 residues. CDR1 KGHSH and CDR2 LQKENI come from the germline V gene. The junction had 11 bases not matched to a gene; V was cut back by 6 bases and J by 9 bases. Here the CDR3 reads CASSSGTETGQYL. Written as DNA, the CDR3 is TGTGCCAGCTCCTCCGGGACAGAAACCGGGCAGTACTTA.

The chain carries TRBV6-2 or TRBV6-3 and TRBJ2-1, with TRBD2 matching 8 bases. This CDR3 has 15 residues. The V and J ends lost 6 bases and 7 bases, in that order; junction bases with no gene match: 11. CDR1 is MNHEY, CDR2 SVGEGT, per germline. This CDR3 is CASRVFGRAVNEQFF. For the CDR3, the DNA is TGTGCCAGCAGGGTTTTCGGGAGGGCCGTAAATGAGCAGTTCTTC.

There are a few counts of this clonotype. The rearrangement uses TRBV20-1 and TRBJ1-4; 7 bases fit TRBD1. Germline V lookup: CDR1 DFQATT, CDR2 SNEGSKA (reference sequence). V trimming: 6 bases; J trimming: 7 bases; junction bases outside the gene matches: 8. The CDR3 spans 13 residues. CDR3 nucleotides: TGCAGTGCCCGCCCCTGGGACAGTGAAAAACTGTTTTTT. Translated, it gives CSARPWDSEKLFF.

The chain links TRBV27 to TRBJ2-3, with D unresolved. Germline loops: CDR1 MNHEY, CDR2 SMNVEV (reference sequence). This CDR3 has 14 amino acids. V was cut by 6 bases and J by 0 bases, with 10 bases left in between. CDR3 bases: TGTGCCAGCAGCCGACTCTCTAGCACAGATACGCAGTATTTT. Protein sequence: CASSRLSSTDTQYF.

This chain connects TRBV4-2 to TRBJ2-3; TRBD2 matches at 14 bases. J lost 5 bases, V lost 1 base, and 2 bases had no gene match. The CDR3 extends over 16 amino acids. Germline-derived CDR1 and CDR2 are LGHNA and YNFKEQ. The CDR3 coding sequence is TGTGCCAGCAGCCAAGGGACTAGCGGGAGGTTAGATACGCAGTATTTT. Residues: CASSQGTSGRLDTQYF.

The chain employs TRBV3-1 and TRBJ2-7; the match to TRBD1 covers 7 bases. V lost 6 bases and J lost 5; bases outside the gene matches: 13. From germline, CDR1 is LGHDT and CDR2 YNNKEL (reference sequence). CDR3 length: 15 residues. The CDR3 coding sequence is TGTGCCAGCAGTTTACTTCCAGGGGGTTTCGACGAGCAGTACTTC. Translation: CASSLLPGGFDEQYF.

The chain is built from TRBV4-3 and TRBJ2-7, with D unclear. Trimming cost V 0 bases and J 1 base, with 10 bases left between them. Germline CDR1 reads LGHNA; CDR2 reads YSLEER. The CDR3 extends over 15 amino acids. CDR3 amino acids: CASSQDLAGSYEQYF. In DNA form, the CDR3 reads TGCGCCAGCAGCCAAGATCTGGCTGGGTCCTACGAGCAGTACTTC.

Concerning this clonotype itself: An end of the junction does not agree with germline; a read error may underlie this. The gene calls are TRBV7-7 and TRBJ2-1, with D perhaps matching TRBD2 (6 bases). This CDR3 is 15 amino acids long. Looked up from germline, CDR1 is SSHAT and CDR2 is FNYEAQ (reference sequence). The CDR3: CASSLGRAGGNEQFF. The CDR3 nucleotides read TGTGCTAGCAGCTTAGGCAGGGCCGGGGGAAATGAGCAGTTCTTC.

The chain uses TRBV11-2 and TRBJ2-1, with 11 bases matching TRBD2. Germline V gene data show CDR1 as SGHAT and CDR2 as FQNNGV. The CDR3 covers 14 residues. Trimming at V came to 2 bases and at J to 12 bases, leaving 6 bases not matched to a gene. The CDR3 bases are TGTGCCAGCAGCTTAACTAGCGGGAGAGGACGGCAGTTCTTC. This encodes CASSLTSGRGRQFF.

As to this clonotype: This may stem from a read error, because a much larger clone lies one nucleotide away. This rearrangement joins TRBV20-1 to TRBJ2-1; D is perhaps TRBD1 or TRBD2 (5 bases each). Trimming shortened V by 8 bases and J by 8 bases, and 16 bases separated the two germline ends. The CDR3 runs 12 residues. Germline V CDR1 and CDR2: DFQATT, SNEGSKA (reference sequence). CDR3 DNA: TGCAGTCCGGGGCGGTCCCTCGATGAGCAGTTCTTC. Protein sequence: CSPGRSLDEQFF.

The chain is built from TRBV30 and TRBJ2-5, with 11 bases aligning to TRBD2. The CDR3 runs to 14 residues. Unmatched junction bases numbered 5, after V lost 5 bases and J lost 3 bases. Germline loops: CDR1 GTSNPN, CDR2 SVGIG (reference sequence). This chain's CDR3 is CAWGGLADEETQYF. The CDR3 DNA reads TGTGCCTGGGGGGGACTAGCGGACGAAGAGACCCAGTACTTC.

This clonotype was observed many times. The V and J genes are TRBV12-3 or TRBV12-4 and TRBJ2-7, with 8 nucleotides matching TRBD2. This CDR3 has 13 residues. V lost 4 bases to trimming and J lost 2 bases; unmatched junction nucleotides: 1. CDR3 DNA: TGTGCCAGCAGTTCGGGGGGGCCCTACGAGCAGTACTTC. It translates to CASSSGGPYEQYF.

This clonotype was detected many times. The V call is TRBV27, the J call TRBJ2-3, with D tentatively TRBD2 (5 bases). Germline loops: CDR1 MNHEY, CDR2 SMNVEV (reference sequence). Trimming removed 7 bases from V and 5 bases from J, with 13 bases in between. The CDR3 has 13 amino acids. The CDR3 region has the DNA TGTGCCAGCACCCCAAGCGGCCGAGATACGCAGTATTTT. This translates into CASTPSGRDTQYF.

The chain's CDR3 is CASYTTRLAGDPGETQYF. CDR3 DNA sequence: TGTGCCAGCTATACGACTCGACTAGCGGGAGACCCCGGAGAGACCCAGTACTTC. The V and J genes are TRBV5-6 and TRBJ2-5, with 12 nucleotides matching TRBD2. In germline, CDR1 is SGHDT, CDR2 YYEEEE. The trim removed 7 bases at V and 4 bases at J, leaving 17 bases unmatched. The length of the CDR3 is 18 residues.

The chain combines TRBV7-8 with TRBJ2-7; TRBD2 might be the D (6 bases). Trimming took off 1 base at V and 3 bases at J, with 13 bases between the two ends. This CDR3 region has 15 residues. Germline V gene sequence: CDR1 SGHVS, CDR2 FQNEAQ. The CDR3 reads CASSLGVGGFYEQYF. Here the CDR3 DNA reads TGTGCCAGCAGCTTAGGTGTGGGAGGATTCTACGAGCAGTACTTC. Looking up the rest from reference TRBV7-8 and TRBJ2-7 gives the full variable domain: GAGVSQSPRYKVAKRGQDVALRCDPISGHVSLFWYQQALGQGPEFLTYFQNEAQLDKSGLPSDRFFAERPEGSVSTLKIQRTQQEDSAVYLCASSLGVGGFYEQYFGPGTRLTVT.

In its sample, this clonotype was seen many times. The chain joins TRBV7-7 to TRBJ2-5, with unresolved D. Deletions cut 0 bases from V and 4 bases from J, with 9 bases between. Germline CDR1 and CDR2: SSHAT and FNYEAQ (reference sequence). This CDR3 has 14 amino acids. The CDR3 is CASSLADGVETQYF. The DNA of the CDR3 is TGTGCCAGCAGCTTAGCGGATGGGGTAGAGACCCAGTACTTC.

V gene TRBV27 combines with J gene TRBJ2-5; 9 positions match TRBD1. The DNA matches TRBJ2-7 better at its end, which makes the J call doubtful. Germline V gene data show CDR1 as MNHEY and CDR2 as SMNVEV (reference sequence). This CDR3 has 11 residues. The CDR3 protein is CAAGTGNEQYF. For the CDR3, the DNA is TGTGCCGCGGGGACAGGGAACGAGCAGTACTTC.

The chain uses TRBV7-8 and TRBJ2-7; tentative D call: TRBD1 (6 bases). The germline V gene encodes CDR1 SGHVS and CDR2 FQNEAQ. V was clipped by 3 bases and J by 7 bases, with 16 bases between them. CDR3 length equals 14 residues. The CDR3 sequence: CASSLRQEVWEQYF. CDR3 DNA sequence: TGTGCCAGCAGCTTGAGACAGGAGGTGTGGGAGCAGTACTTC.

This clonotype was counted a single time. A much larger clone is a single base away; this may be a read error. The gene calls are TRBV15 and TRBJ2-1; D is undetermined. Trimming removed 4 bases from V and 13 bases from J, with 20 bases in between. The germline gives CDR1 LNHNV, CDR2 YYDKDF (reference sequence). This CDR3 contains 14 residues. The CDR3 bases are TGTGCCACCAGCAAAGCCGGGTCTCAAGAGACCCAGTTCTTC. Its translation: CATSKAGSQETQFF.

The chain joins TRBV4-3 to TRBJ2-1, with D perhaps TRBD1 or TRBD2 (6 bases each). The ends were cut back, 3 bases at V and 7 bases at J, with 13 bases in the middle. There are 14 residues in the CDR3. Germline V gene lookup returns CDR1 LGHNA and CDR2 YSLEER. The CDR3 sequence is CASSQLTGRNEQFF. CDR3 bases: TGCGCCAGCAGCCAGCTCACAGGGAGGAATGAGCAGTTCTTC.

This clonotype appeared many times. The chain uses TRBV2 and TRBJ1-2; a weak D match, TRBD1 (5 bases). Per the germline V gene, CDR1 is SNHLY and CDR2 is FYNNEI. The CDR3 is made up of 14 amino acids. With 4 bases removed from V and 7 bases from J, the gap between germline ends came to 16 bases. This chain's CDR3 is CASSVDISHAGYTF. The CDR3 DNA is TGTGCCAGCAGTGTGGACATCTCGCACGCTGGCTACACCTTC.

Regarding this clonotype: Sequence at one end of the junction differs from germline and may be a read error. The CDR3 region is CASSRDRGDERFF. The DNA of the CDR3 is TGCGCCAGCAGCCGGGACAGGGGCGATGAGCGGTTCTTC. The chain uses TRBV5-1 and TRBJ2-1; TRBD1 aligns across 10 bases. The CDR3 spans 13 residues. Germline V gene sequence: CDR1 SGHRS, CDR2 YFSETQ.

V gene TRBV11-3 combines with J gene TRBJ2-1; 13 positions match TRBD2. The trim removed 5 bases at V and 4 bases at J, leaving 5 bases unmatched. The CDR3 runs to 16 residues. Germline CDR1 SGHNT, CDR2 YENEEA. The CDR3 DNA follows: TGTGCCAGCAGCATTGGGACTAGCGGGGTTTACAATGAGCAGTTCTTC. Translating gives CASSIGTSGVYNEQFF.

A few counts support this clonotype. This chain joins TRBV24-1 and TRBJ2-1; 8 nucleotides match TRBD2. Germline V lookup: CDR1 KGHDR, CDR2 SFDVKD. The CDR3 contains 15 residues. V gave up 4 bases and J gave up 4 bases; unmatched junction bases: 5. This chain's CDR3 is CATSDPGLGYNEQFF. CDR3 sequence (DNA): TGTGCCACCAGTGACCCGGGACTAGGGTACAATGAGCAGTTCTTC.

This clonotype has a handful of counts. The chain links TRBV11-1 to TRBJ2-1; 14 bases line up with TRBD2. V gave up 5 bases and J gave up 0 bases; unmatched junction bases: 6. CDR3 length equals 18 residues. The germline CDR1 and CDR2 sequences are SGHAT and FQDESV (reference sequence). Here the CDR3 DNA reads TGTGCCAGCAGCCCGAGGACTAGCGGGAGGCCCTCCTACAATGAGCAGTTCTTC. It is translated as CASSPRTSGRPSYNEQFF.

The chain links TRBV21-1 to TRBJ2-5; the D segment call TRBD2 is taken from the table without a DNA check. TRBV21-1 is a known pseudogene. This CDR3 region has 17 residues. The DNA of the CDR3 is TGTGCCAGCAGCAACCAGCGGGAGTTTGCCGATAGGGAGACCCAGTACTTC. The encoded protein is CASSNQREFADRETQYF.

V and J are TRBV5-5 and TRBJ1-2; TRBD1 matches 8 bases. The CDR3 loop spans 15 amino acids. V trimming: 6 bases; J trimming: 1 base; junction bases outside the gene matches: 8. Germline V gene data show CDR1 as SGHKS and CDR2 as YYEKEE (reference sequence). This CDR3 is CASNSTGDSNYGYTF. CDR3 nucleotide sequence: TGTGCCAGCAACTCGACAGGGGACAGTAACTATGGCTACACCTTC.